The text below deals with one T cell receptor beta chain. Authors' data handling: Amplifying reference gene primers gave estimates of nucleated cell counts. The table came from immunoSEQ multiplex PCR; TCRdb's copy has only in-frame clones and leaves some out. The V and J calls and the clone size are those of that table, but D and trimming were determined from the DNA. The data contain some 100,000 clones, roughly 80% of them seen just once; the ten biggest clones take up roughly 23%. CDR1 is LGHNA and CDR2 is YNFKEQ in the germline V gene. V was clipped by 4 bases and J by 1 base; unmatched bases: 6. This CDR3 spans 15 amino acids. The data stem from a study of blood T cell repertoires in COVID-19. At the level of the study: Material from acute and convalescent COVID-19 was sourced from the United States, Italy and Spain. In each case, the material was cDNA or gDNA derived from T cells, B-cell-depleted T cells, or PBMCs.

Source material: peripheral blood. This TCR was recovered from a man of 80 years or more with active or convalescent COVID-19. The V and J genes are TRBV4-2 and TRBJ1-1; 7 bases align to TRBD1. CDR3 residues: CASSRGQEGNTEAFF. The CDR3 DNA reads TGTGCCAGCAGCCGAGGACAGGAGGGGAACACTGAAGCTTTCTTT.